The present T cell receptor beta chain was sequenced within a study of blood T cells in healthy people across ages. This clonotype was detected only a few times. Germline loops: CDR1 SGHVS, CDR2 FQNEAQ. V shed 5 bases, J shed 7 bases, and the junction held 13 bases outside the gene matches. The CDR3 consists of 18 residues. Using a J-beta primer mix together with a sample-barcoded 5' primer, a second PCR was run for roughly 7 to 11 cycles. One entry per CDR3 protein, called by TCRdb with MiXCR from the 5' RACE reads. The sample records some 1.4 million distinct CDR3 sequences, around 42% being singletons.

The sequence was collected from a woman younger than 35 in good health. The V and J genes are TRBV7-8 and TRBJ1-6, with 11 nucleotides matching TRBD1. The sample comprised blood. As DNA, the CDR3 is TGTGCCAGCAGCCTGGGACAGGGGGTTGGGAGCCCAAATTCACCCCTCCACTTT. This gives the protein CASSLGQGVGSPNSPLHF.